These T cell receptor beta chains were read from a single sample in a study of PD-L1 blockade in urothelial cancer. The table came from immunoSEQ multiplex PCR; TCRdb's copy has only in-frame clones and leaves some out. In the table there are about 88,000 clones, more than 90% of which are singletons. The specimen was PBMCs, collected around atezolizumab (anti-PD-L1) treatment. The receptors were sampled from a man in his 60s with urothelial cancer. CDR3s include the opening cysteine and the closing phenylalanine or tryptophan. A D gene is named only where the DNA matches it firmly. Part of the rows lack a size; the others show once, few, many or a class for expanded clones.

size	V	J	D	CDR3	DNA
.	TRBV7-2	TRBJ2-7	.	CASSLASAGTPYEQYF	TGTGCCAGCAGCTTAGCGTCGGCGGGGACCCCGTACGAGCAGTACTTC
once	TRBV28	TRBJ2-7	TRBD1	CASSRTGYGQYF	TGTGCCAGCAGCCGGACAGGGTATGGGCAGTACTTC
few	TRBV6-5	TRBJ1-2	.	CASSYSKGVSTF	TGTGCCAGCAGTTACTCGAAGGGGGTTTCCACCTTC
.	TRBV7-8	TRBJ2-7	TRBD2	CASSSSGAYEQYF	TGTGCCAGCAGCTCCAGCGGGGCCTACGAGCAGTACTTC
.	TRBV4-3	TRBJ2-1	TRBD1	CASSQGLQGAYNEQFF	TGCGCCAGCAGCCAAGGTCTACAGGGGGCTTACAATGAGCAGTTCTTC
.	TRBV30	TRBJ2-3	TRBD2	CAWGSGGDADTQYF	TGTGCCTGGGGTAGCGGGGGGGACGCAGATACGCAGTATTTT
.	TRBV7-2	TRBJ2-7	.	CASSPTVYEQYF	TGTGCCAGCAGCCCAACAGTGTACGAGCAGTACTTC
.	TRBV5-6	TRBJ1-5	.	CASSSADRRNSNQPQHF	TGTGCCAGCAGCTCCGCCGACAGAAGAAATAGCAATCAGCCCCAGCATTTT
.	TRBV30	TRBJ2-7	.	CAWGRRGSYEQYF	TGTGCCTGGGGCAGACGGGGGTCCTACGAGCAGTACTTC
.	TRBV5-4	TRBJ1-3	.	CASSLFRSGNTIYF	TGTGCCAGCAGCTTGTTCAGATCTGGAAACACCATATATTTT
.	TRBV9	TRBJ1-1	TRBD1	CASSASDRVNTEAFF	TGTGCCAGCAGCGCTTCGGACAGGGTGAACACTGAAGCTTTCTTT
.	TRBV29-1	TRBJ2-2	TRBD1	CSVRGLDRGNTGELFF	TGCAGCGTGAGGGGGTTGGACAGGGGGAACACCGGGGAGCTGTTTTTT
few	TRBV6-1	TRBJ2-7	.	CASSEERQRNYEQYF	TGTGCCAGCAGTGAAGAGAGGCAGAGGAACTACGAGCAGTACTTC
.	TRBV29-1	TRBJ1-3	.	CSVDLDTGNTIYF	TGCAGCGTGGACTTGGATACAGGAAACACCATATATTTT
.	TRBV5-5	TRBJ2-5	.	CASSLAPRVQETQYF	TGTGCCAGCAGCTTGGCCCCTCGGGTCCAAGAGACCCAGTACTTC
.	TRBV27	TRBJ2-7	.	CASSVRDEQYF	TGTGCCAGCAGTGTCCGGGACGAGCAGTACTTC
few	TRBV6-1	TRBJ1-2	.	CASSPAWATGYTF	TGTGCCAGCAGTCCCGCCTGGGCAACTGGCTACACCTTC
.	TRBV9	TRBJ2-7	TRBD2	CASSPEAGELGEQYF	TGTGCCAGCAGCCCCGAAGCGGGGGAATTAGGAGAGCAGTACTTC
.	TRBV29-1	TRBJ2-7	.	CSVEDGGAYEQYF	TGCAGCGTTGAAGACGGTGGGGCATACGAGCAGTACTTC
.	TRBV2	TRBJ1-5	.	CASSESGAGNQPQHF	TGTGCCAGCAGTGAAAGTGGGGCTGGCAATCAGCCCCAGCATTTT
.	TRBV7-2	TRBJ2-1	TRBD2	CASSFTGGSYNEQFF	TGTGCCAGCAGCTTTACCGGGGGGTCCTACAATGAGCAGTTCTTC
.	TRBV4-2	TRBJ2-7	TRBD2	CASSREYRLAGGLNEQYF	TGTGCCAGCAGCCGCGAGTACCGACTAGCGGGGGGGTTGAACGAGCAGTACTTC
.	TRBV4-3	TRBJ2-7	.	CASSQEGASYEQYF	TGCGCCAGCAGCCAAGAGGGGGCCTCCTACGAGCAGTACTTC
.	TRBV6-6	TRBJ2-2	.	CASIPDSLRTGELFF	TGTGCCAGCATCCCGGACAGCTTGAGGACCGGGGAGCTGTTTTTT
.	TRBV5-4	TRBJ1-2	.	CASSSGISRGYTF	TGTGCCAGCAGCTCGGGAATTTCTCGTGGCTACACCTTC
.	TRBV5-4	TRBJ1-2	.	CASSLQGFYGYTF	TGTGCCAGCAGCTTGCAGGGTTTCTATGGCTACACCTTC
.	TRBV18	TRBJ2-7	.	CASSPASFYEQYF	TGTGCCAGCTCACCGGCATCCTTCTACGAGCAGTACTTC
.	TRBV6-6	TRBJ1-5	.	CASSRISNQPQHF	TGTGCCAGCAGCCGTATTAGCAATCAGCCCCAGCATTTT
.	TRBV5-1	TRBJ2-1	TRBD2	CASSEPGLALQFF	TGCGCCAGCAGCGAGCCGGGACTAGCCCTTCAGTTCTTC
once	TRBV9	TRBJ2-1	.	CASSVATASPFREQFF	TGTGCCAGCAGCGTAGCAACAGCCTCCCCTTTCCGTGAGCAGTTCTTC
.	TRBV7-9	TRBJ1-4	TRBD1	CASTGSGTGWEKLFF	TGTGCCAGCACGGGCTCCGGGACAGGGTGGGAAAAACTGTTTTTT
.	TRBV9	TRBJ2-3	.	CASSVSGSTDTQYF	TGTGCCAGCAGCGTTAGTGGTAGCACAGATACGCAGTATTTT
.	TRBV2	TRBJ1-4	.	CASNYKTNEKLFF	TGTGCCAGCAATTACAAAACTAATGAAAAACTGTTTTTT
.	TRBV4-1	TRBJ2-3	TRBD2	CASSQVGLVSDTQYF	TGCGCCAGCAGCCAAGTGGGACTAGTGTCAGATACGCAGTATTTT
.	TRBV4-2	TRBJ1-6	.	CASSQVLRDGTTYNSPLHF	TGTGCCAGCAGCCAAGTTTTGCGAGACGGGACAACCTATAATTCACCCCTCCACTTT
.	TRBV30	TRBJ1-1	.	CAWMDSPTNTEAFF	TGTGCCTGGATGGACAGCCCAACGAACACTGAAGCTTTCTTT
.	TRBV15	TRBJ2-7	TRBD1	CATSRRGQAVEQYF	TGTGCCACCAGCAGACGGGGACAGGCGGTCGAGCAGTACTTC
.	TRBV5-8	TRBJ2-3	TRBD2	CASSVVAGGADTQYF	TGTGCCAGCAGCGTCGTAGCGGGGGGAGCAGATACGCAGTATTTT
.	TRBV6-5	TRBJ2-7	TRBD1	CASSSGTGYEQYF	TGTGCCAGCAGTTCGGGGACAGGGTACGAGCAGTACTTC
.	TRBV5-6	TRBJ1-5	.	CASSLGDRNNQPQHF	TGTGCCAGCAGCTTGGGCGACAGGAACAATCAGCCCCAGCATTTT
.	TRBV2	TRBJ2-7	.	CASRGVGGSYEQYF	TGTGCCAGCAGGGGGGTAGGGGGCTCCTACGAGCAGTACTTC
once	TRBV19	TRBJ2-1	TRBD2	CASSPRLAGDLQGEQFF	TGTGCCAGTAGTCCCCGACTAGCGGGGGATCTTCAGGGTGAGCAGTTCTTC
.	TRBV19	TRBJ1-2	TRBD1	CASSNPSRGPGYTF	TGTGCCAGTAGTAATCCTAGTAGGGGGCCTGGCTACACCTTC
.	TRBV7-9	TRBJ2-5	.	CASSNMDPPSGAQYF	TGTGCCAGCAGCAATATGGACCCCCCGTCAGGGGCCCAGTACTTC
.	TRBV19	TRBJ1-1	.	CASRGANREMNTEAFF	TGTGCCAGTAGAGGGGCAAACCGAGAGATGAACACTGAAGCTTTCTTT
.	TRBV5-6	TRBJ1-1	TRBD1	CASSGGTGGRDTEAFF	TGTGCCAGCAGCGGCGGGACAGGGGGACGGGACACTGAAGCTTTCTTT
.	TRBV19	TRBJ1-4	.	CASRGLSNEKLFF	TGTGCCAGTAGGGGACTGAGTAATGAAAAACTGTTTTTT
.	TRBV6-1	TRBJ2-6	TRBD2	CASSEQGGSGANVLTF	TGTGCCAGCAGTGAACAGGGAGGGTCTGGGGCCAACGTCCTGACTTTC
.	TRBV4-1	TRBJ2-3	.	CASSQQGGLSTDTQYF	TGCGCCAGCAGCCAACAGGGGGGCTTGAGCACAGATACGCAGTATTTT
once	TRBV7-2	TRBJ1-6	TRBD1	CASSSRDRVKNSPLHF	TGTGCCAGCAGCTCCCGGGACAGGGTGAAAAATTCACCCCTCCACTTT
.	TRBV27	TRBJ1-5	TRBD1	CASSIGTGDQPQHF	TGTGCCAGCAGTATAGGGACAGGGGATCAGCCCCAGCATTTT
.	TRBV19	TRBJ2-2	TRBD2	CASSTNRRGTGELFF	TGTGCCAGTAGTACCAATCGGCGGGGGACCGGGGAGCTGTTTTTT
.	TRBV5-8	TRBJ2-7	TRBD1	CASSLGGGRGEQYF	TGTGCCAGCAGCTTAGGGGGCGGACGGGGCGAGCAGTACTTC